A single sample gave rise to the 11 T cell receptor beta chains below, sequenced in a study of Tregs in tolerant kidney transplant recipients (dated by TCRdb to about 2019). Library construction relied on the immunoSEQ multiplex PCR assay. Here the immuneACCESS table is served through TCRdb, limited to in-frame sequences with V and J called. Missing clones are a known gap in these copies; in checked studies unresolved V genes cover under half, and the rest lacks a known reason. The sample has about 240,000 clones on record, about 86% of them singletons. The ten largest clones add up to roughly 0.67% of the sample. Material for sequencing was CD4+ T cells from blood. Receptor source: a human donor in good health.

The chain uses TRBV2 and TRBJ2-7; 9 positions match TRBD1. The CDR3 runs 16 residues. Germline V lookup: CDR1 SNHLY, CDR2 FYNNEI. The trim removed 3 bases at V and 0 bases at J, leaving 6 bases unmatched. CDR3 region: CASSDRTGVSSYEQYF. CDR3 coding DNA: TGTGCCAGCAGTGACAGGACAGGGGTGAGCTCCTACGAGCAGTACTTC.

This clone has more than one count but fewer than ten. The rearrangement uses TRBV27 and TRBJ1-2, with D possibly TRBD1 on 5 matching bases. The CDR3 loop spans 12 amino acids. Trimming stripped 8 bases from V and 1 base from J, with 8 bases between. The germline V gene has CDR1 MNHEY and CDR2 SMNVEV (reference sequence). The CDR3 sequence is CASADSNYGYTF. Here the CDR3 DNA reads TGTGCCAGCGCCGACAGTAACTATGGCTACACCTTC.

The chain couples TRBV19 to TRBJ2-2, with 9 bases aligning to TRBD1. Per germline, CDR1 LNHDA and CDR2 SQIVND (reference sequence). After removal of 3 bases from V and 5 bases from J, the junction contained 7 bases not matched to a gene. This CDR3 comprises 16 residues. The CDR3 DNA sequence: TGTGCCAGTAGTATCCCTCGGACAGGGGTTACCGGGGAGCTGTTTTTT. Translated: CASSIPRTGVTGELFF.

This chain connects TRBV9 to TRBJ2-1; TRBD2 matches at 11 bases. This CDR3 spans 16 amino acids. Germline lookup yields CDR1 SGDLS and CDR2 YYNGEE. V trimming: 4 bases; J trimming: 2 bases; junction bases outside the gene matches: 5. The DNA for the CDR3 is TGTGCCAGCAGCCTCACTAGCGGGGGACCCTACAATGAGCAGTTCTTC. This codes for CASSLTSGGPYNEQFF.

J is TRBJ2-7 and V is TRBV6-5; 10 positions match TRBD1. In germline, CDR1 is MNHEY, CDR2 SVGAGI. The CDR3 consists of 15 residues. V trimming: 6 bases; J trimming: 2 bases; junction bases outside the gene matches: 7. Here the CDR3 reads CASSSTGGGTYEQYF. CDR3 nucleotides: TGTGCCAGCAGCTCGACAGGGGGCGGGACCTACGAGCAGTACTTC.

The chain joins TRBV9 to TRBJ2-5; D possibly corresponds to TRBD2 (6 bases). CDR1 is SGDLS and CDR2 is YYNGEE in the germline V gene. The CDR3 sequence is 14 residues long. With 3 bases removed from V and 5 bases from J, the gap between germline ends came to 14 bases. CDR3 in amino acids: CASSGNPGRETQYF. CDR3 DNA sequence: TGTGCCAGCAGCGGTAATCCTGGGAGGGAGACCCAGTACTTC.

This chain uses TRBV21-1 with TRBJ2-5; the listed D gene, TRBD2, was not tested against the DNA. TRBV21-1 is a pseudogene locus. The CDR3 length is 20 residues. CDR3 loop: CASSKAWTSGRRGTQETQYF. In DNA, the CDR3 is TGTGCCAGCAGCAAAGCCTGGACTAGCGGGAGGAGGGGGACCCAAGAGACCCAGTACTTC.

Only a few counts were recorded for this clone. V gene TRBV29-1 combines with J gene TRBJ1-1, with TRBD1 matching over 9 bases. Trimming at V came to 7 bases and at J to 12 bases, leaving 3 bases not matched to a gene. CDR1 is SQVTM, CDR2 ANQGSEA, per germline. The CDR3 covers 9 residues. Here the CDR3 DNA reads TGCAGCGCTGGACAGGGGACTTTCTTT. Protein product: CSAGQGTFF.

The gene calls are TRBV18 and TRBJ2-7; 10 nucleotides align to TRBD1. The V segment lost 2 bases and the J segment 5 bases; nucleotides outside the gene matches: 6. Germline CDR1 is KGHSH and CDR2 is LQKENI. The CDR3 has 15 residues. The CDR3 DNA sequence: TGTGCCAGCTCACCAACGCGGGACAGGGGAAACGAGCAGTACTTC. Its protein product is CASSPTRDRGNEQYF.

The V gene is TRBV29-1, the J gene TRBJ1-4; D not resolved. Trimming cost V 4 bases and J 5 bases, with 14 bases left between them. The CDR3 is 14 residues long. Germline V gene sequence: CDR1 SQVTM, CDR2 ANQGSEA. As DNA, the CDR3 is TGCAGCGTTGCGTTCCGAGGGAAAAATGAAAAACTGTTTTTT. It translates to CSVAFRGKNEKLFF.

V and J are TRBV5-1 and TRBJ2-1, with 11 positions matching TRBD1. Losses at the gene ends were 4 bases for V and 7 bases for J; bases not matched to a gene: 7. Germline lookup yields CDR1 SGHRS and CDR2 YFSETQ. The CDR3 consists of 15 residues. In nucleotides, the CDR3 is TGCGCCAGCAGCCGGGGACAGGGGGTAGGTAATGAGCAGTTCTTC. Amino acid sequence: CASSRGQGVGNEQFF.